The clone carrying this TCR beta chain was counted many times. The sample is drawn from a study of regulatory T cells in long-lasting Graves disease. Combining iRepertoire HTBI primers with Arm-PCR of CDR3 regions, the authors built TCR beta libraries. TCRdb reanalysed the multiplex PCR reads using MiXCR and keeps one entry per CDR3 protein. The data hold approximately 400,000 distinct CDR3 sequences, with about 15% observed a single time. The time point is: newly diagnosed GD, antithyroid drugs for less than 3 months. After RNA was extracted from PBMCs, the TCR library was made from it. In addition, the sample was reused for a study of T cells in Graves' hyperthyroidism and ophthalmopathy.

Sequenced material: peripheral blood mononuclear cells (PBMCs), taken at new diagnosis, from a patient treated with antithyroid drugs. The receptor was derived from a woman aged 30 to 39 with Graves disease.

The CDR3 region is CASSLVFTDTQYF. In nucleotides, the CDR3 is TGTGCCAGCAGCTTAGTCTTCACAGATACGCAGTATTTT. The chain joins TRBV7-2 to TRBJ2-3; D is uncertain. The CDR3 has 13 amino acids. The V end was cut by 1 base, the J end by 2 bases, with 4 bases between. Germline V gene data show CDR1 as SGHTA and CDR2 as FQGNSA.